This T cell receptor (beta chain) is from a study of response to subunit inactivated influenza vaccine. The study, taken as a whole, reports: It was the authors' suggestion that each seasonal influenza vaccination recruits few new T cells.

The CDR3 is made up of 15 amino acids. V was shortened by 6 bases and J by 2 bases, with 15 bases between the two germline ends. Germline V gene sequence: CDR1 MNHEY, CDR2 SMNVEV (reference sequence). There are many counts of this clonotype. Antigen unknown. MiXCR was run by TCRdb on the RT-PCR reads, yielding one entry per CDR3 protein. Here the sample spans around 580,000 distinct CDR3 sequences, about an eighth being singletons. The V call is TRBV27, the J call TRBJ2-3; D tentatively reads TRBD1 or TRBD2 (6 bases each). The receptor was isolated from a man aged 50-60 years who received an inactivated influenza vaccine. The specimen comprised PBMCs from blood, sampled on the day of vaccination. CDR3 region: CASSPEGGYTDTQYF. CDR3 nucleotide sequence: TGTGCCAGCAGCCCCGAGGGGGGATACACAGATACGCAGTATTTT.